These 10 T cell receptor beta chains were all obtained from the same sample, sequenced in a study of cytomegalovirus exposure and HLA in healthy donors. Both 60 Vbeta primers and 13 Jbeta primers went into the PCR. Sequenced by immunoSEQ multiplex PCR; TCRdb stores in-frame clones only, minus some. The profile covers approximately 130,000 clones, with roughly 77% appearing a single time and over 4.5% taken by the ten largest. Sequences were obtained from PBMCs. The receptors come from a middle-aged woman in good health and CMV-seropositive.

The chain is built from TRBV7-9 and TRBJ1-6; D unresolved. Germline CDR1 is SEHNR and CDR2 is FQNEAQ (reference sequence). This CDR3 has 14 amino acids. Trimming took 5 bases from V and 8 from J, leaving 13 bases between them. The CDR3 spells CASSHPVNDSPLHF. The CDR3 nucleotides are TGTGCCAGCAGCCATCCAGTGAACGATTCACCCCTCCACTTT.

In regard to this clone: The same CDR3 can be traced to other DNA sequences in this sample. The rearrangement uses TRBV28 and TRBJ1-3, with TRBD1 as a possible D gene (5 bases). This CDR3 has 13 amino acids. The V gene lost 8 bases and the J gene lost 0 bases, with 8 bases spanning the gap. Germline assignment: CDR1 MDHEN and CDR2 SYDVKM. DNA of the CDR3: TGTGCCAGCGGCGGGGGCTCTGGAAACACCATATATTTT. This sequence encodes CASGGGSGNTIYF.

This clone came up once. The rearrangement links TRBV19 to TRBJ2-7; 10 nucleotides line up with TRBD1. The trim removed 4 bases at V and 4 bases at J, leaving 10 bases unmatched. This CDR3 contains 16 residues. CDR1 is LNHDA and CDR2 is SQIVND in the germline V gene (reference sequence). CDR3 sequence (DNA): TGTGCCAGTAGTACCCCCGGGACAGGGGTGGGATACGAGCAGTACTTC. Its protein is CASSTPGTGVGYEQYF.

CDR3 in amino acids: CASSEERVSDTQYF. The CDR3 DNA reads TGTGCCAGCAGTGAGGAGCGAGTCTCCGATACGCAGTATTTT. The rearrangement links TRBV2 to TRBJ2-3, with no clear D. V lost 3 bases to trimming and J lost 6 bases, with 13 bases between them. This CDR3 is 14 amino acids long. The germline V gene has CDR1 SNHLY and CDR2 FYNNEI.

The V call is TRBV5-1, the J call TRBJ2-7, with TRBD1 matching over 7 bases. This CDR3 region has 15 residues. Looked up from germline, CDR1 is SGHRS and CDR2 is YFSETQ. V dropped 2 bases and J dropped 2; count of bases not matched to a gene: 7. The CDR3 DNA follows: TGCGCCAGCAGCTTACTACCGGGACAGCCCTACGAGCAGTACTTC. Amino acid sequence: CASSLLPGQPYEQYF. Variable domain in full (rest from reference TRBV5-1 and TRBJ2-7): KAGVTQTPRYLIKTRGQQVTLSCSPISGHRSVSWYQQTPGQGLQFLFEYFSETQRNKGNFPGRFSGRQFSNSRSEMNVSTLELGDSALYLCASSLLPGQPYEQYFGPGTRLTVT.

The chain recombines TRBV2 with TRBJ1-1; D unresolved. Germline V gives CDR1 SNHLY, CDR2 FYNNEI. V dropped 4 bases and J dropped 0 bases, with 9 bases sitting between them. The CDR3 consists of 14 residues. The CDR3 loop reads CASSVGVVNTEAFF. Here the CDR3 DNA reads TGTGCCAGCAGTGTCGGGGTAGTGAACACTGAAGCTTTCTTT.

V is TRBV13 and J is TRBJ1-5; D is undetermined. The CDR3 length is 12 residues. Trimming took off 2 bases at V and 6 bases at J, with 5 bases between the two ends. CDR1 is PRHDT and CDR2 is FYEKMQ in the germline V gene (reference sequence). This CDR3 reads CASSLSGQPQHF. The CDR3 DNA follows: TGTGCCAGCAGCTTAAGCGGTCAGCCCCAGCATTTT. The entire variable domain, with the rest obtained from reference TRBV13 and TRBJ1-5, is as follows: AAGVIQSPRHLIKEKRETATLKCYPIPRHDTVYWYQQGPGQDPQFLISFYEKMQSDKGSIPDRFSAQQFSDYHSELNMSSLELGDSALYFCASSLSGQPQHFGDGTRLSIL.

The chain couples TRBV7-9 to TRBJ1-2; weak D call: TRBD1 (5 bases). The CDR3 contains 12 residues. CDR1 is SEHNR, CDR2 FQNEAQ, per germline (reference sequence). Between the trimmed V and J ends, which lost 3 bases and 5 bases, there was a span of 7 bases. DNA of the CDR3: TGTGCCAGCAGCTTTTCAGGGTATGGCTACACCTTC. It is translated as CASSFSGYGYTF.

The rearrangement joins TRBV19 to TRBJ1-4; TRBD1 matches at 8 bases. Losses at the gene ends were 6 bases for V and 8 bases for J; bases not matched to a gene: 5. The CDR3 contains 13 residues. Germline CDR1 LNHDA, CDR2 SQIVND (reference sequence). The CDR3 bases are TGTGCCAGTAGCGGACAGGGAGGGGAAAAACTGTTTTTT. Amino acids: CASSGQGGEKLFF.

The rearrangement links TRBV6-1 to TRBJ1-2, with a tentative D call TRBD1 (5 bases). This CDR3 comprises 11 residues. The germline V gene encodes CDR1 MNHNS and CDR2 SASEGT. Trimming cost V 10 bases and J 7 bases, with 13 bases left between them. The CDR3 sequence is CATRMGPGYTF. CDR3 nucleotide sequence: TGTGCCACGCGGATGGGGCCTGGCTACACCTTC.